This entry lists 23 T cell receptor beta chains sequenced from one sample in a study of cytomegalovirus exposure and HLA in healthy donors. A multiplex PCR was run with 60 Vbeta primers and 13 Jbeta primers. The assay was immunoSEQ multiplex PCR, and TCRdb's table has in-frame clones only and misses some. The table lists some 110,000 clones, 65% to 80% of them singletons. The source material was PBMCs. These receptors were collected from a male donor in good health and CMV-seropositive.

The V call is TRBV9, the J call TRBJ2-7; 11 bases line up with TRBD1. Germline loops: CDR1 SGDLS, CDR2 YYNGEE. The CDR3 extends over 14 amino acids. V gave up 3 bases and J gave up 3 bases; unmatched junction bases: 2. CDR3 DNA sequence: TGTGCCAGCAGCGCCGGGACAGGGGGCTACGAGCAGTACTTC. This gives the protein CASSAGTGGYEQYF. Based on the CDR3 plus reference TRBV9 and TRBJ2-7, the full variable domain is DSGVTQTPKHLITATGQRVTLRCSPRSGDLSVYWYQQSLDQGLQFLIQYYNGEERAKGNILERFSAQQFPDLHSELNLSSLELGDSALYFCASSAGTGGYEQYFGPGTRLTVT.

This clone was seen only a few times. The V and J genes are TRBV19 and TRBJ2-6; possibly TRBD2 for D (5 bases). The CDR3 is 17 amino acids. Trimming left V 5 bases short and J 4 bases short, with 18 bases between. The germline gives CDR1 LNHDA, CDR2 SQIVND (reference sequence). The CDR3 loop is CASSPPLRGSGANVLTF. The CDR3 DNA reads as TGTGCCAGTAGTCCCCCCCTTCGGGGATCCGGGGCCAACGTCCTGACTTTC.

The chain joins TRBV13 to TRBJ2-4, with 12 bases matching TRBD1. V lost 6 bases, J lost 1 base, and 7 bases stayed unmatched. Germline V CDR1 and CDR2: PRHDT, FYEKMQ (reference sequence). This CDR3 has 17 residues. The CDR3: CASRRDRGPLAKNIQYF. CDR3 DNA: TGTGCCAGCAGACGGGACAGGGGGCCCCTGGCCAAAAACATTCAGTACTTC. Based on the CDR3 plus reference TRBV13 and TRBJ2-4, the full variable domain is AAGVIQSPRHLIKEKRETATLKCYPIPRHDTVYWYQQGPGQDPQFLISFYEKMQSDKGSIPDRFSAQQFSDYHSELNMSSLELGDSALYFCASRRDRGPLAKNIQYFGAGTRLSVL.

This clone has just one count. The V gene is TRBV7-9, the J gene TRBJ2-7; 7 bases agree with TRBD1. The CDR3 loop spans 14 amino acids. V shed 2 bases and J 2 bases; nucleotides not matched to a gene: 3. Germline V CDR1 and CDR2: SEHNR, FQNEAQ (reference sequence). For the CDR3, the DNA is TGTGCCAGCAGCTTACAGGGGGTCCCCTACGAGCAGTACTTC. This sequence encodes CASSLQGVPYEQYF.

The chain recombines TRBV19 with TRBJ1-1, with D maybe TRBD1 (6 bases). The V gene lost 5 bases and the J gene lost 5 bases, with 18 bases spanning the gap. There are 15 residues in the CDR3. CDR1 is LNHDA, CDR2 SQIVND, per germline (reference sequence). In DNA, the CDR3 is TGTGCCAGTAGTTCCTCCGGGGGGCGAATTACTGAAGCTTTCTTT. Translating gives CASSSSGGRITEAFF. Using reference TRBV19 and TRBJ1-1 for the parts outside the CDR3, the full variable domain is DGGITQSPKYLFRKEGQNVTLSCEQNLNHDAMYWYRQDPGQGLRLIYYSQIVNDFQKGDIAEGYSVSREKKESFPLTVTSAQKNPTAFYLCASSSSGGRITEAFFGQGTRLTVV.

The V call is TRBV6-5, the J call TRBJ1-5; possibly TRBD1 for D (6 bases). The CDR3 totals 14 residues. The germline V gene encodes CDR1 MNHEY and CDR2 SVGAGI. V lost 6 bases and J 5 bases, leaving 14 bases between the germline ends. CDR3 in DNA: TGTGCCAGCAGGCGGGTAGGGGGAGATCAGCCCCAGCATTTT. It is translated as CASRRVGGDQPQHF.

Only a few counts were recorded for this clone. J is TRBJ2-7 and V is TRBV7-3, with D possibly TRBD2 on 7 matching bases. The germline V gene encodes CDR1 SGHTA and CDR2 FQGTGA. CDR3 length: 15 residues. With 2 bases removed from V and 4 bases from J, the gap between germline ends came to 15 bases. The CDR3 DNA follows: TGTGCCAGCAGCTTACGGGGGGCTGAGGATTACGAGCAGTACTTC. It encodes CASSLRGAEDYEQYF. The complete variable domain, with remaining parts taken from reference TRBV7-3 and TRBJ2-7, reads GAGVSQTPSNKVTEKGKYVELRCDPISGHTALYWYRQSLGQGPEFLIYFQGTGAADDSGLPNDRFFAVRPEGSVSTLKIQRTERGDSAVYLCASSLRGAEDYEQYFGPGTRLTVT.

The chain recombines TRBV7-2 with TRBJ2-7; 10 bases match TRBD2. CDR3 length: 13 amino acids. J was trimmed by 6 bases and V by 8 bases; bases with no gene match: 7. The germline CDR1 and CDR2 sequences are SGHTA and FQGNSA. DNA for the CDR3: TGTGCCAGCGGAAGCGGGGGGGCGGGCGAGCAGTACTTC. It codes for CASGSGGAGEQYF.

This clone was observed a handful of times. This chain uses TRBV6-5 with TRBJ1-1; the D gene is possibly TRBD1 (5 bases). The CDR3 spans 15 residues. CDR1 MNHEY and CDR2 SVGAGI come from the germline V gene. The ends were cut back, 9 bases at V and 0 bases at J, with 17 bases in the middle. The CDR3 coding sequence is TGTGCCAGTTGGATCCGGGGGAGATTGAACACTGAAGCTTTCTTT. It encodes CASWIRGRLNTEAFF.

This clone came up once. V and J are TRBV6-5 and TRBJ1-2; 10 nucleotides agree with TRBD1. This CDR3 region has 14 residues. V lost 5 bases and J lost 7; bases outside the gene matches: 7. Germline assignment: CDR1 MNHEY and CDR2 SVGAGI. The CDR3 DNA reads TGTGCCAGCAGTCCTCGACAGGGGGCCTTTGGCTACACCTTC. As protein: CASSPRQGAFGYTF.

This clone was seen only a few times. The chain recombines TRBV4-2 with TRBJ1-5; no clear D gene. Between the trimmed V and J ends, which lost 0 bases and 5 bases, there was a span of 14 bases. The germline V gene has CDR1 LGHNA and CDR2 YNFKEQ. The CDR3 is 16 amino acids. The CDR3 is CASSQDEGKNYQPQHF. DNA for the CDR3: TGTGCCAGCAGCCAAGATGAGGGCAAGAATTATCAGCCCCAGCATTTT.

J is TRBJ2-3 and V is TRBV7-8, with a tentative D call TRBD2 (6 bases). V lost 5 bases, J lost 2 bases, and 20 bases lay in between. Per germline, CDR1 SGHVS and CDR2 FQNEAQ. CDR3 length: 17 amino acids. The CDR3 is CASSPGTAGETTDTQYF. DNA of the CDR3: TGTGCCAGCAGCCCGGGAACAGCGGGTGAGACCACAGATACGCAGTATTTT.

This rearrangement joins TRBV7-9 to TRBJ2-7, with D tentatively TRBD1 (6 bases). Trimming removed 4 bases from V and 2 bases from J, with 15 bases in between. Looked up from germline, CDR1 is SEHNR and CDR2 is FQNEAQ (reference sequence). The CDR3 sequence is 15 residues long. CDR3 protein: CASSSLQGETYEQYF. The CDR3 DNA follows: TGTGCCAGCAGCTCGTTACAGGGAGAAACCTACGAGCAGTACTTC.

Only one count was recorded for this clone. J is TRBJ1-1 and V is TRBV6-5, with 11 bases lining up with TRBD1. With 6 bases clipped from V and 11 bases from J, the junction kept 5 bases outside the gene matches. Per the germline V gene, CDR1 is MNHEY and CDR2 is SVGAGI. The CDR3 extends over 12 amino acids. The CDR3 spells CASSERDRGAFF. In DNA, the CDR3 is TGTGCCAGCAGCGAAAGGGACAGGGGGGCTTTCTTT.

This chain uses TRBV15 with TRBJ1-2, with a possible D match to TRBD1 (5 bases). The germline V gene has CDR1 LNHNV and CDR2 YYDKDF (reference sequence). With 0 bases removed from V and 8 bases from J, the gap between germline ends came to 13 bases. CDR3 length equals 14 residues. In nucleotides, the CDR3 is TGTGCCACCAGCAGAGATTCGGGGGACGGCGGCTACACCTTC. Amino acid sequence: CATSRDSGDGGYTF.

In nucleotides, the CDR3 is TGTGCCATCAGTGAGTCTGGCCCGTCCTACGAGCAGTACTTC. Amino acid sequence: CAISESGPSYEQYF. V usage is TRBV10-3 and J usage is TRBJ2-7; D is unclear. CDR1 is ENHRY and CDR2 is SYGVKD in the germline V gene. With 0 bases removed from V and 1 base from J, the gap between germline ends came to 7 bases. There are 14 residues in the CDR3.

The rearrangement uses TRBV7-2 and TRBJ1-2, with TRBD1 matching 7 bases. After removal of 5 bases from V and 8 bases from J, the junction contained 5 bases not matched to a gene. CDR1 SGHTA and CDR2 FQGNSA come from the germline V gene. This CDR3 is 12 amino acids long. The CDR3 region has the DNA TGTGCCAGCAGCCCTCAGGGGGAAGGCTACACCTTC. Amino acids: CASSPQGEGYTF.

This rearrangement joins TRBV6-5 to TRBJ2-3, with 8 bases matching TRBD1. The V gene end was trimmed by 5 bases and the J gene end by 3 bases; junction bases not matched to a gene: 4. The CDR3 consists of 14 residues. Per the germline V gene, CDR1 is MNHEY and CDR2 is SVGAGI. The CDR3 loop is CASSRRTGTDTQYF. The CDR3, as DNA: TGTGCCAGCAGTAGGAGGACAGGGACAGATACGCAGTATTTT.

The chain carries TRBV4-2 and TRBJ2-1; a possible D gene is TRBD2 (5 bases). CDR1 is LGHNA and CDR2 is YNFKEQ in the germline V gene. The V gene lost 0 bases and the J gene lost 0 bases, with 6 bases spanning the gap. This CDR3 is built from 15 residues. CDR3 protein: CASSQDGNSYNEQFF. The CDR3 DNA sequence: TGTGCCAGCAGCCAAGACGGGAACTCCTACAATGAGCAGTTCTTC.

V is TRBV19 and J is TRBJ2-1, with TRBD2 matching over 9 bases. Per the germline V gene, CDR1 is LNHDA and CDR2 is SQIVND (reference sequence). With 7 bases clipped from V and 5 bases from J, the junction kept 9 bases outside the gene matches. This CDR3 comprises 15 residues. This chain's CDR3 is CASTRGSGGNNEQFF. CDR3 sequence (DNA): TGTGCCAGTACCCGGGGTAGCGGGGGCAACAATGAGCAGTTCTTC.

The rearrangement uses TRBV18 and TRBJ2-5, with 7 bases that match TRBD2. The CDR3 has 14 residues. In germline, CDR1 is KGHSH, CDR2 LQKENI. V dropped 6 bases and J dropped 1; count of bases not matched to a gene: 5. The DNA of the CDR3 is TGTGCCAGCTCCGCCGGGGGGACCCAAGAGACCCAGTACTTC. Protein sequence: CASSAGGTQETQYF.

The rearrangement uses TRBV5-6 and TRBJ2-5; D may be TRBD1 (5 bases). The CDR3 covers 13 residues. V was cut by 0 bases and J by 5 bases, with 8 bases left in between. The germline V gene encodes CDR1 SGHDT and CDR2 YYEEEE. The CDR3 is CASSLGQWETQYF. In DNA, the CDR3 is TGTGCCAGCAGCTTGGGACAGTGGGAGACCCAGTACTTC.

V and J are TRBV6-6 and TRBJ2-1, with TRBD1 identical over 9 bases. The CDR3 covers 15 residues. With V trimmed by 1 base and J by 7 bases, 5 bases remained unmatched. CDR1 and CDR2 from the germline V gene are MNHNY and SVGAGI (reference sequence). CDR3 residues: CASSYFTGGKNEQFF. The CDR3 nucleotides read TGTGCCAGCAGTTACTTCACAGGGGGCAAGAATGAGCAGTTCTTC.